This TCR beta chain originates from a study of CD4 T cells in relation to SARS-CoV-2 and coronaviruses. As for the study in general: TCR beta CDR3s were sequenced after roughly ten-day antigen culture of PBMCs. Study-wide results and caveats: In around two thirds of donors, memory CD4+ clonotypes crossrecognized SARS-CoV-2 and at least one common cold coronavirus spike. The cross-reactivity analysis covered only spike protein, not other viral proteins.

With respect to this clone: Its antigen is still unknown.

The assay was immunoSEQ multiplex PCR, and TCRdb's table has in-frame clones only and misses some. In the table there are about 12,000 clones, 69% of which are singletons. CD4+ T cells from unexposed donors were obtained before the COVID-19 pandemic (2011-2018). The cells were cultured for 9 to 11 days before CD4+ T cells were isolated. Cells permitting, SARS-CoV-2 S/N and four cold-coronavirus spikes were tested on unexposed-donor CD4+ T cells. The source of this sequence is a human donor in good health. Specimen: CD4+ T cells from PBMCs, cultured in vitro.

The CDR3: CASSGQWTQYF. The DNA of the CDR3 is TGTGCCAGCTCCGGACAGTGGACCCAGTACTTC. The rearrangement uses TRBV2 and TRBJ2-5, with TRBD1 as a possible D gene (6 bases). The V end lost 8 bases, the J end lost 7 bases, and 11 bases lay between the germline ends. The germline V gene encodes CDR1 SNHLY and CDR2 FYNNEI. The CDR3 covers 11 residues.